This TCR beta chain was captured in a study of T cells after yellow fever vaccination. As for the study in general: SMART-Seq v4 Ultra Low Input handled preparation of low-cell-number fractions.

This clonotype was counted between two and nine times. Its antigen is unknown. TCR cDNA was made by 5'RACE template switching, adding a universal primer site and UMIs. One entry per CDR3 protein, called by TCRdb with MiXCR from the 5' RACE reads. The profile covers about 360,000 distinct CDR3 sequences, with around 6.5% appearing a single time and 15% taken by the ten largest. Findings of the study overall: Just a small share of clonotypes turned up in the CD4 compartment as well as the CD8 compartment.

This CDR3 has 17 residues. With 3 bases clipped from V and 2 bases from J, the junction kept 2 bases outside the gene matches. The V call is TRBV12-3 or TRBV12-4, the J call TRBJ2-6; 12 nucleotides agree with TRBD1. The specimen was PBMCs, collected 5 days after the yellow fever booster vaccination. The clonotype was recovered from a man aged 25-45 years who received the YFV17D yellow fever vaccine. As DNA, the CDR3 is TGTGCCAGCAGTTTGGGACAGGGGGCACCTGGGGCCAACGTCCTGACTTTC. Its translation: CASSLGQGAPGANVLTF.